This T cell receptor beta chain was captured in a study of T cell responses to AZD1222 COVID-19 vaccine. Across the study: Whether given at about 4 or about 12 weeks, second doses were pooled. The study's findings and limits: Sampling captured repertoires only after the peak T cell response.

Data came from immunoSEQ multiplex PCR; TCRdb stores just in-frame clones and leaves some out. The table has about 120,000 clones, roughly 90% seen once. This clone occurred a few times. What it binds is not known. The CDR3 consists of 15 residues. Germline V lookup: CDR1 MGHDK, CDR2 SYGVNS. Trimming shortened V by 3 bases and J by 6 bases, and 15 bases separated the two germline ends. The chain is built from TRBV25-1 and TRBJ1-5; the D is unclear. This TCR derives from an adult in good health. The sequencing used peripheral blood, collected on day 0 of AZD1222 vaccination. The chain's CDR3 is CASSETGGVAQPQHF. In nucleotides, the CDR3 is TGTGCCAGCAGTGAGACGGGTGGTGTGGCTCAGCCCCAGCATTTT.